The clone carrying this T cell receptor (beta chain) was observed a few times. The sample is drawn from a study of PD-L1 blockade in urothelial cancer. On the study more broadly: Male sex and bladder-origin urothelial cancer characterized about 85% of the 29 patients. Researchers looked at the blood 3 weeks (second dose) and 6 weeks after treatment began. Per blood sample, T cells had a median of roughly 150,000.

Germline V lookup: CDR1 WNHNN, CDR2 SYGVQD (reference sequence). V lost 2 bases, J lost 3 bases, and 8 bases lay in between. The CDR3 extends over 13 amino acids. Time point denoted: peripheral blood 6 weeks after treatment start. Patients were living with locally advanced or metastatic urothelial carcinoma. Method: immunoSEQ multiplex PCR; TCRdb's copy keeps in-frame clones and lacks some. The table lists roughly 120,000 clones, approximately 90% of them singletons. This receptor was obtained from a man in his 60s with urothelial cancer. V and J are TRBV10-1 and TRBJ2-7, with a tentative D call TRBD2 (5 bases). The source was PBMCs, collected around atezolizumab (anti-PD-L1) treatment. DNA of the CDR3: TGCGCCAGCAGTGAGGAGGGTCTCTACGAGCAGTACTTC. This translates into CASSEEGLYEQYF.